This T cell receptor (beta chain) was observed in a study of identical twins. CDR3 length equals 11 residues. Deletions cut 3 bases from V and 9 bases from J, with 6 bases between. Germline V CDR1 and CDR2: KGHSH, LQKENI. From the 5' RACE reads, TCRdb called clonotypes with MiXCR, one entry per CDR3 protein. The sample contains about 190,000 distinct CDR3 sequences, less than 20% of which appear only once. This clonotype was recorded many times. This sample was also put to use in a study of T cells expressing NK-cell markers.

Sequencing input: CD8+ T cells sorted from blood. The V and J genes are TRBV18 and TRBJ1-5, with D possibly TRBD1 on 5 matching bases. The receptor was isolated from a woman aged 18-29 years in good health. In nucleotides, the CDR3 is TGTGCCAGCTCACCGGGGGGGCCCCAGCATTTT. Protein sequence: CASSPGGPQHF. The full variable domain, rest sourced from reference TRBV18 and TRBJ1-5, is NAGVMQNPRHLVRRRGQEARLRCSPMKGHSHVYWYRQLPEEGLKFMVYLQKENIIDESGMPKERFSAEFPKEGPSILRIQQVVRGDSAAYFCASSPGGPQHFGDGTRLSIL.